A single sample gave rise to the 27 T cell receptor beta chains below, sequenced in a study of blood T cell repertoires in COVID-19. Method: immunoSEQ multiplex PCR; TCRdb's copy keeps in-frame clones and lacks some. The sample contains about 380,000 clones, roughly four fifths of which appear only once. Specimen: peripheral blood. The receptors come from a human donor with acute or convalescent COVID-19. The donor label of this sample is uncertain.

This clone was seen more than once but under ten times. The chain employs TRBV6-2 or TRBV6-3 and TRBJ1-3; maybe TRBD1 (5 bases). V gave up 4 bases and J gave up 0 bases, with 13 bases separating them. Germline CDR1 is MNHEY and CDR2 is SVGEGT. This CDR3 is built from 16 residues. The CDR3 is CASSSNLGGSGNTIYF. In nucleotides, the CDR3 is TGTGCCAGCAGTTCCAACCTGGGGGGCTCTGGAAACACCATATATTTT.

The chain carries TRBV6-5 and TRBJ1-1, with 9 positions matching TRBD1. V trimming: 5 bases; J trimming: 9 bases; junction bases outside the gene matches: 4. The CDR3 spans 12 residues. Germline V gene data show CDR1 as MNHEY and CDR2 as SVGAGI. CDR3 nucleotide sequence: TGTGCCAGCAGTCGAGGGACAGGGAAAGCTTTCTTT. Its protein product is CASSRGTGKAFF.

The rearrangement joins TRBV18 to TRBJ1-4; D not certain. Germline assignment: CDR1 KGHSH and CDR2 LQKENI. Trimming removed 2 bases from V and 8 bases from J, with 9 bases in between. CDR3 size: 13 residues. The CDR3 DNA reads as TGTGCCAGCTCACCAAAGACCGGGGAAAAACTGTTTTTT. Its translation is CASSPKTGEKLFF.

There are a few counts of this clone. The J gene is TRBJ2-1, the V gene TRBV5-1, with 8 bases identical to TRBD2. Germline V gives CDR1 SGHRS, CDR2 YFSETQ. The length of the CDR3 is 14 residues. V gave up 4 bases and J gave up 8 bases; unmatched junction bases: 8. CDR3 DNA sequence: TGCGCCAGCAGCCAATCCGGACTAGCCGATGAGCAGTTCTTC. Residues: CASSQSGLADEQFF.

The chain employs TRBV6-5 and TRBJ1-2, with TRBD1 as a possible D gene (6 bases). Trimming removed 8 bases at V and 2 bases at J, with 12 bases between. The CDR3 is 13 residues long. Germline CDR1 reads MNHEY; CDR2 reads SVGAGI. The CDR3 loop reads CASRIQGNYGYTF. CDR3 nucleotides: TGTGCCAGCCGAATCCAGGGGAACTATGGCTACACCTTC.

The chain uses TRBV27 and TRBJ1-1, with 11 bases identical to TRBD1. CDR1 is MNHEY and CDR2 is SMNVEV in the germline V gene (reference sequence). V dropped 5 bases and J dropped 5; count of bases not matched to a gene: 7. The CDR3 spans 15 residues. CDR3 sequence reads: CASSPWTGGATEAFF. The CDR3 DNA follows: TGTGCCAGCAGTCCCTGGACAGGGGGCGCGACTGAAGCTTTCTTT.

CDR3 protein: CASSRDNSPLHF. In DNA form, the CDR3 reads TGTGCCAGCAGCCGAGATAATTCACCCCTCCACTTT. V gene TRBV9 combines with J gene TRBJ1-6; no definite D call. This CDR3 has 12 amino acids. V dropped 4 bases and J dropped 5 bases, with 4 bases sitting between them. The germline CDR1 and CDR2 sequences are SGDLS and YYNGEE.

There are many counts of this clone. The CDR3, as DNA: TGTGCCAGCTCACCACCCGAAAAGACAGTGTATTATGGCACTGAAGCTTTCTTT. Protein: CASSPPEKTVYYGTEAFF. The chain carries TRBV18 and TRBJ1-1, with D possibly matching TRBD1 (5 bases). The CDR3 covers 18 residues. Germline lookup yields CDR1 KGHSH and CDR2 LQKENI. The V gene lost 0 bases and the J gene lost 4 bases, with 21 bases spanning the gap.

The gene calls are TRBV7-9 and TRBJ2-3, with D tentatively TRBD2 (5 bases). The CDR3 runs 16 residues. Germline CDR1 reads SEHNR; CDR2 reads FQNEAQ (reference sequence). The V gene lost 5 bases and the J gene lost 1 base, with 16 bases spanning the gap. This chain's CDR3 is CASSLRRASGTDTQYF. The CDR3 nucleotides read TGTGCCAGCAGCCTAAGGCGGGCTTCGGGCACAGATACGCAGTATTTT. Using reference TRBV7-9 and TRBJ2-3 for the parts outside the CDR3, the full variable domain is DTGVSQNPRHKITKRGQNVTFRCDPISEHNRLYWYRQTLGQGPEFLTYFQNEAQLEKSRLLSDRFSAERPKGSFSTLEIQRTEQGDSAMYLCASSLRRASGTDTQYFGPGTRLTVL.

A note on this clone: The sample contains more than one DNA sequence encoding this CDR3. The chain's CDR3 is CASSQGTGETQYF. The CDR3 DNA follows: TGCGCCAGCAGCCAAGGGACAGGGGAGACCCAGTACTTC. The chain carries TRBV4-1 and TRBJ2-5; 8 nucleotides align to TRBD1. Germline CDR1 is MGHRA and CDR2 is YSYEKL. J gave up 5 bases and V 1 base, and 0 bases lay outside the gene matches. This CDR3 region has 13 residues.

This chain links TRBV2 with TRBJ2-3, with D unclear. This CDR3 has 13 amino acids. The V gene's germline CDR1 is SNHLY and CDR2 FYNNEI. V was cut by 5 bases and J by 0 bases, with 6 bases left in between. DNA for the CDR3: TGTGCCAGCAGTAGCGTTAGCACAGATACGCAGTATTTT. Translating it yields CASSSVSTDTQYF.

This clone was picked up a small number of times. The rearrangement joins TRBV27 to TRBJ2-5, with 7 nucleotides matching TRBD1. CDR3 length: 14 residues. Losses at the gene ends were 3 bases for V and 2 bases for J; bases not matched to a gene: 3. CDR1 and CDR2 (germline): MNHEY, SMNVEV (reference sequence). The DNA of the CDR3 is TGTGCCAGCAGTTTGCAGGGGGAACAAGAGACCCAGTACTTC. The encoded protein is CASSLQGEQETQYF.

The chain uses TRBV11-2 and TRBJ1-3; 10 nucleotides align to TRBD1. V gave up 4 bases and J gave up 4 bases; unmatched junction bases: 7. The CDR3 is 16 residues long. Looked up from germline, CDR1 is SGHAT and CDR2 is FQNNGV. The CDR3 spells CASSWTGGIRGNTIYF. Written as DNA, the CDR3 is TGTGCCAGCAGCTGGACAGGGGGTATAAGGGGAAACACCATATATTTT. Drawing the rest from reference TRBV11-2 and TRBJ1-3, the complete variable domain is EAGVAQSPRYKIIEKRQSVAFWCNPISGHATLYWYQQILGQGPKLLIQFQNNGVVDDSQLPKDRFSAERLKGVDSTLKIQPAKLEDSAVYLCASSWTGGIRGNTIYFGEGSWLTVV.

The chain employs TRBV2 and TRBJ1-6; D remains ambiguous. Trimming cost V 4 bases and J 3 bases, with 10 bases left between them. This CDR3 region has 15 residues. Germline-derived CDR1 and CDR2 are SNHLY and FYNNEI. CDR3 nucleotide sequence: TGTGCCAGCAGTGGGACGGACTACTATAATTCACCCCTCCACTTT. Protein product: CASSGTDYYNSPLHF.

The rearrangement links TRBV5-1 to TRBJ2-7, with D unclear. The V gene's germline CDR1 is SGHRS and CDR2 YFSETQ. The CDR3 runs 13 residues. Trimming removed 3 bases at V and 2 bases at J, with 9 bases between. The CDR3 loop reads CASSSTPTYEQYF. In nucleotides, the CDR3 is TGCGCCAGCAGCTCGACACCAACCTACGAGCAGTACTTC.

With regard to this clone: Other DNA sequences in this specimen translate into the identical CDR3. The rearrangement joins TRBV6-4 to TRBJ2-3; TRBD1 is a possible D gene (5 bases). The CDR3 sequence is 15 residues long. In germline, CDR1 is MRHNA, CDR2 SNTAGT. Trimming shortened V by 0 bases and J by 1 base, and 8 bases separated the two germline ends. CDR3 sequence: CASSDSGRGTDTQYF. In nucleotides, the CDR3 is TGTGCCAGCAGTGACTCGGGCAGGGGCACAGATACGCAGTATTTT.

This clone was counted between two and nine times. CDR3 residues: CASSFGGLRSNQPQHF. CDR3 bases: TGTGCCAGCAGCTTCGGAGGGCTTAGGAGCAATCAGCCCCAGCATTTT. V is TRBV7-2 and J is TRBJ1-5, with D uncertain. The germline V gene has CDR1 SGHTA and CDR2 FQGNSA. The CDR3 has 16 residues. V was pared by 3 bases and J by 1 base, with 13 bases between.

Comments on this clone: The CDR3 does not close with the conserved phenylalanine or tryptophan, likely indicating a read error. The DNA is omitted, as the CDR3 cannot be located on it reliably, and the CDR3 follows TCRdb's listing. The genes are TRBV18 and TRBJ1-1. The CDR3 contains 12 residues when both ends are counted. The V gene's germline CDR1 is KGHSH and CDR2 LQKENI. The CDR3 region is CASSNTSLTTSV.

To note about this clone: The sample carries other DNA sequences with the same CDR3. The CDR3 spells CASSFDSNYGYTF. The CDR3 nucleotides are TGCGCCAGCAGCTTCGACAGTAACTATGGCTACACCTTC. The genes are TRBV5-1 and TRBJ1-2; TRBD1 is a possible D gene (5 bases). Looked up from germline, CDR1 is SGHRS and CDR2 is YFSETQ. V dropped 2 bases and J dropped 1 base, with 6 bases sitting between them. This CDR3 is built from 13 residues. Complete variable domain (other parts from reference TRBV5-1 and TRBJ1-2): KAGVTQTPRYLIKTRGQQVTLSCSPISGHRSVSWYQQTPGQGLQFLFEYFSETQRNKGNFPGRFSGRQFSNSRSEMNVSTLELGDSALYLCASSFDSNYGYTFGSGTRLTVV.

This rearrangement joins TRBV5-1 to TRBJ1-1; D is unresolved. Germline V CDR1 and CDR2: SGHRS, YFSETQ. This CDR3 has 15 residues. With 4 bases removed from V and 2 bases from J, the gap between germline ends came to 15 bases. CDR3: CASSREVTPNTEAFF. Written as DNA, the CDR3 is TGCGCCAGCAGCCGGGAGGTCACACCTAACACTGAAGCTTTCTTT. The whole variable domain, remainder taken from reference TRBV5-1 and TRBJ1-1, is KAGVTQTPRYLIKTRGQQVTLSCSPISGHRSVSWYQQTPGQGLQFLFEYFSETQRNKGNFPGRFSGRQFSNSRSEMNVSTLELGDSALYLCASSREVTPNTEAFFGQGTRLTVV.

The chain has TRBV15 and TRBJ1-2; TRBD1 is a possible D gene (5 bases). V was clipped by 4 bases and J by 5 bases, with 11 bases between them. The length of the CDR3 is 13 residues. CDR1 is LNHNV, CDR2 YYDKDF, per germline (reference sequence). The CDR3 nucleotides read TGTGCCACCAGCACGACAGCGGGGTATGGCTACACCTTC. It specifies CATSTTAGYGYTF.

The J gene is TRBJ2-7, the V gene TRBV25-1; D remains unclear. The germline CDR1 and CDR2 sequences are MGHDK and SYGVNS. This CDR3 has 12 residues. The V end lost 1 base, the J end lost 9 bases, and 10 bases lay between the germline ends. The CDR3 DNA reads TGTGCCAGCAGTGAATTGGTCGAGGTGCAGTACTTC. Translated: CASSELVEVQYF.

The rearrangement links TRBV19 to TRBJ1-5; D may be TRBD1 (5 bases). The CDR3 spans 14 residues. Trimming shortened V by 6 bases and J by 1 base, and 10 bases separated the two germline ends. Germline V CDR1 and CDR2: LNHDA, SQIVND (reference sequence). CDR3 amino acids: CASRLRESNQPQHF. As DNA, the CDR3 is TGTGCCAGTAGACTCAGGGAAAGCAATCAGCCCCAGCATTTT.

The chain joins TRBV11-2 to TRBJ2-5; possible D gene TRBD2, 6 bases. The CDR3 contains 14 residues. V lost 5 bases to trimming and J lost 1 base, with 11 bases between them. Looked up from germline, CDR1 is SGHAT and CDR2 is FQNNGV. The CDR3 is CASSRGLPQETQYF. DNA of the CDR3: TGTGCCAGCAGCCGAGGACTACCCCAAGAGACCCAGTACTTC. Using reference TRBV11-2 and TRBJ2-5 for the parts outside the CDR3, the full variable domain is EAGVAQSPRYKIIEKRQSVAFWCNPISGHATLYWYQQILGQGPKLLIQFQNNGVVDDSQLPKDRFSAERLKGVDSTLKIQPAKLEDSAVYLCASSRGLPQETQYFGPGTRLLVL.

The table lists this clone with a count of one. This CDR3 reads CASSLVDPTTMNTEAFF. CDR3 DNA sequence: TGCGCCAGCAGCTTGGTCGATCCTACTACCATGAACACTGAAGCTTTCTTT. The chain recombines TRBV5-1 with TRBJ1-1; no clear D. Trimming stripped 0 bases from V and 0 bases from J, with 15 bases between. Germline V gene data show CDR1 as SGHRS and CDR2 as YFSETQ. The length of the CDR3 is 17 residues.

V and J are TRBV19 and TRBJ2-3; 8 positions agree with TRBD1. CDR1 and CDR2 (germline): LNHDA, SQIVND (reference sequence). The CDR3 is made up of 14 amino acids. Trimming removed 4 bases from V and 6 bases from J; junction bases left unmatched: 6. In nucleotides, the CDR3 is TGTGCCAGTAGTAAACAGGGGGATGTGGATACGCAGTATTTT. Translation gives CASSKQGDVDTQYF.

In this sample, this clone turned up a few times. CDR3 residues: CASSMDRYNSPLHF. The CDR3 DNA sequence: TGTGCCAGTAGTATGGACAGGTATAATTCACCCCTCCACTTT. V gene TRBV19 combines with J gene TRBJ1-6, with 7 positions matching TRBD1. Germline assignment: CDR1 LNHDA and CDR2 SQIVND (reference sequence). The CDR3 runs to 14 residues. V lost 3 bases to trimming and J lost 4 bases; unmatched junction nucleotides: 0. Supplemented by reference TRBV19 and TRBJ1-6, the full variable domain reads DGGITQSPKYLFRKEGQNVTLSCEQNLNHDAMYWYRQDPGQGLRLIYYSQIVNDFQKGDIAEGYSVSREKKESFPLTVTSAQKNPTAFYLCASSMDRYNSPLHFGNGTRLTVT.